Below are 24 T cell receptor beta chains sequenced from a single sample in a study of a mutant IDH1 vaccine in newly diagnosed glioma. Antigens of these TCRs are unknown. TCRdb's copy holds only in-frame clones and misses some; the assay was immunoSEQ multiplex PCR. The sample records 73,000 or so clones, roughly 84% being singletons. Time point of the sample: week 35, safety follow-up. Mutant IDH1 20-mer peptide, at 300 ug, made up each vaccine dose, with topical imiquimod. Material: PBMCs, obtained from a glioma patient whose treatment included an IDH1 peptide vaccine. The receptor set was obtained from a man aged 18-30 years with glioma.

This chain links TRBV30 with TRBJ2-2; a weak D match, TRBD1 (5 bases). Germline loops: CDR1 GTSNPN, CDR2 SVGIG (reference sequence). The CDR3 length is 15 residues. Trimming pared 2 bases from V and 0 bases from J, leaving 10 bases between. CDR3 sequence reads: CAWSRGAANTGELFF. The DNA for the CDR3 is TGTGCCTGGAGTCGTGGGGCAGCGAACACCGGGGAGCTGTTTTTT.

The V call is TRBV5-4, the J call TRBJ2-3; TRBD1 matches at 9 bases. Germline loops: CDR1 SGHNT, CDR2 YYREEE (reference sequence). The CDR3 sequence is 14 residues long. With V trimmed by 3 bases and J by 6 bases, 5 bases remained unmatched. CDR3 sequence: CASSWGQGVDTQYF. The DNA for the CDR3 is TGTGCCAGCAGCTGGGGACAGGGTGTCGATACGCAGTATTTT.

J is TRBJ2-7 and V is TRBV7-3, with D perhaps given as TRBD1 or TRBD2 (6 bases each). CDR3 length: 14 amino acids. Germline V gene data show CDR1 as SGHTA and CDR2 as FQGTGA. V was pared by 5 bases and J by 6 bases, with 17 bases between. The CDR3 DNA is TGTGCCAGCAGCCTAGGCGGGACATTTGGCGAGCAGTACTTC. It is translated as CASSLGGTFGEQYF. Drawing the rest from reference TRBV7-3 and TRBJ2-7, the complete variable domain is GAGVSQTPSNKVTEKGKYVELRCDPISGHTALYWYRQSLGQGPEFLIYFQGTGAADDSGLPNDRFFAVRPEGSVSTLKIQRTERGDSAVYLCASSLGGTFGEQYFGPGTRLTVT.

The chain carries TRBV5-1 and TRBJ1-2; no clear D. Trimming cost V 4 bases and J 2 bases, with 9 bases left between them. CDR1 is SGHRS, CDR2 YFSETQ, per germline. The CDR3 covers 13 residues. CDR3: CASSPTANYGYTF. The DNA for the CDR3 is TGCGCCAGCAGCCCCACAGCAAACTATGGCTACACCTTC.

This clone occurred once. This sequence joins TRBV5-1 and TRBJ1-2; TRBD1 aligns across 11 bases. This CDR3 contains 14 residues. In germline, CDR1 is SGHRS, CDR2 YFSETQ. V trimming: 4 bases; J trimming: 12 bases; junction bases outside the gene matches: 11. The CDR3 DNA reads as TGCGCCAGCAGCCCCCGGACAGGGGGCTTAGAGAACACCTTC. It specifies CASSPRTGGLENTF.

The chain combines TRBV7-3 with TRBJ1-1, with a weak D call TRBD1 (6 bases). Looked up from germline, CDR1 is SGHTA and CDR2 is FQGTGA. The CDR3 contains 13 residues. The V gene lost 4 bases and the J gene lost 7 bases, with 13 bases spanning the gap. The CDR3 DNA sequence: TGTGCCAGCAGCTCCGGGGGGCTCGATGAAGCTTTCTTT. Its translation: CASSSGGLDEAFF.

V and J are TRBV7-3 and TRBJ1-1; D is unclear. Per the germline V gene, CDR1 is SGHTA and CDR2 is FQGTGA. V gave up 7 bases and J gave up 1 base, with 10 bases separating them. The CDR3 has 13 residues. This chain's CDR3 is CASMRAPNTEAFF. CDR3 coding DNA: TGTGCCAGCATGAGGGCACCGAACACTGAAGCTTTCTTT.

The rearrangement uses TRBV29-1 and TRBJ1-2, with TRBD1 as a possible D gene (6 bases). V gave up 6 bases and J gave up 4 bases, with 12 bases separating them. This CDR3 is 12 amino acids long. The germline gives CDR1 SQVTM, CDR2 ANQGSEA. CDR3: CSVPRDTYGYTF. Here the CDR3 DNA reads TGCAGCGTCCCCCGGGACACCTATGGCTACACCTTC.

Only one count was recorded for this clone. The genes are TRBV15 and TRBJ1-2; D remains unclear. Germline V CDR1 and CDR2: LNHNV, YYDKDF (reference sequence). The length of the CDR3 is 12 residues. Trimming pared 3 bases from V and 7 bases from J, leaving 9 bases between. This chain's CDR3 is CATSSVRGGYTF. The CDR3 bases are TGTGCCACCAGCAGCGTCCGGGGTGGCTACACCTTC.

The chain joins TRBV27 to TRBJ2-7, with D unresolved. The CDR3 covers 12 residues. The V gene's germline CDR1 is MNHEY and CDR2 SMNVEV (reference sequence). Deletions cut 4 bases from V and 3 bases from J, with 7 bases between. The CDR3, as DNA: TGTGCCAGCAGTTCCCACCTCTACGAGCAGTACTTC. It yields the protein CASSSHLYEQYF.

This chain links TRBV28 with TRBJ1-5; 7 nucleotides line up with TRBD1. This CDR3 region has 15 residues. Germline CDR1 and CDR2: MDHEN and SYDVKM. V shed 2 bases and J 1 base; nucleotides not matched to a gene: 2. The CDR3 sequence: CASSLGQASNQPQHF. CDR3 nucleotides: TGTGCCAGCAGTTTAGGACAGGCCAGCAATCAGCCCCAGCATTTT. The whole variable domain, filled in from reference TRBV28 and TRBJ1-5, reads DVKVTQSSRYLVKRTGEKVFLECVQDMDHENMFWYRQDPGLGLRLIYFSYDVKMKEKGDIPEGYSVSREKKERFSLILESASTNQTSMYLCASSLGQASNQPQHFGDGTRLSIL.

This CDR3 reads CASSPASTSGYEQYF. CDR3 coding DNA: TGCGCCAGCAGCCCGGCCTCGACTAGCGGATACGAGCAGTACTTC. The V call is TRBV4-3, the J call TRBJ2-7; 9 nucleotides line up with TRBD2. Trimming at V came to 4 bases and at J to 4 bases, leaving 8 bases not matched to a gene. This CDR3 comprises 15 residues. CDR1 LGHNA and CDR2 YSLEER come from the germline V gene.

The chain employs TRBV7-2 and TRBJ1-4; TRBD1 matches at 7 bases. Germline V lookup: CDR1 SGHTA, CDR2 FQGNSA. The CDR3 totals 14 residues. J lost 3 bases, V lost 6 bases, and 4 bases had no gene match. CDR3 DNA: TGTGCCAGCAGTATACAGGGGTCTAATGAAAAACTGTTTTTT. This codes for CASSIQGSNEKLFF. Using reference TRBV7-2 and TRBJ1-4 for the parts outside the CDR3, the full variable domain is GAGVSQSPSNKVTEKGKDVELRCDPISGHTALYWYRQSLGQGLEFLIYFQGNSAPDKSGLPSDRFSAERTGGSVSTLTIQRTQQEDSAVYLCASSIQGSNEKLFFGSGTQLSVL.

The V call is TRBV5-4, the J call TRBJ1-2, with 7 bases lining up with TRBD1. The CDR3 runs to 14 residues. CDR1 and CDR2 (germline): SGHNT, YYREEE (reference sequence). V lost 3 bases, J lost 5 bases, and 7 bases stayed unmatched. CDR3 loop: CASSWATGWYGYTF. The DNA of the CDR3 is TGTGCCAGCAGCTGGGCGACAGGGTGGTATGGCTACACCTTC.

The chain has TRBV4-1 and TRBJ2-7; unclear D gene. With 2 bases removed from V and 5 bases from J, the gap between germline ends came to 19 bases. The CDR3 covers 16 residues. The germline CDR1 and CDR2 sequences are MGHRA and YSYEKL. The CDR3 region is CASSQSRVVELDEQYF. The CDR3 DNA is TGCGCCAGCAGCCAAAGTAGAGTGGTGGAGTTGGACGAGCAGTACTTC.

This chain connects TRBV4-2 to TRBJ2-2, with 10 bases fitting TRBD1. Germline assignment: CDR1 LGHNA and CDR2 YNFKEQ. After removal of 2 bases from V and 2 bases from J, the junction contained 8 bases not matched to a gene. The CDR3 has 18 amino acids. As DNA, the CDR3 is TGTGCCAGCAGCCAATCGACAGGGGGCTCGAAAAACACCGGGGAGCTGTTTTTT. Amino acid sequence: CASSQSTGGSKNTGELFF.

The sample holds one count of this clone. CDR3 bases: TGTGCCTGGAGTGCCGCCGTGGGGAGCTTCTATGGCTACACCTTC. This gives the protein CAWSAAVGSFYGYTF. This sequence joins TRBV30 and TRBJ1-2; D unclear. The CDR3 loop spans 15 amino acids. CDR1 and CDR2 (germline): GTSNPN, SVGIG (reference sequence). Trimming stripped 1 base from V and 4 bases from J, with 16 bases between.

V usage is TRBV7-9 and J usage is TRBJ2-5; no clear D gene. CDR3 length: 11 amino acids. Germline V gene data show CDR1 as SEHNR and CDR2 as FQNEAQ (reference sequence). With 8 bases removed from V and 3 bases from J, the gap between germline ends came to 7 bases. In nucleotides, the CDR3 is TGTGCCAGCGCCCAGGAAGAGACCCAGTACTTC. Translation: CASAQEETQYF.

The V gene is TRBV27, the J gene TRBJ1-2; 9 positions match TRBD1. Looked up from germline, CDR1 is MNHEY and CDR2 is SMNVEV (reference sequence). The CDR3 runs 14 residues. J lost 5 bases, V lost 4 bases, and 5 bases had no gene match. The CDR3, as DNA: TGTGCCAGCAGTTGGGACAGGGCGGGGTATGGCTACACCTTC. Translated, it gives CASSWDRAGYGYTF.

The gene calls are TRBV19 and TRBJ2-1; no reliable D call. Per germline, CDR1 LNHDA and CDR2 SQIVND (reference sequence). The CDR3 consists of 13 residues. Trimming took off 1 base at V and 7 bases at J, with 8 bases between the two ends. CDR3 loop: CASSIGPPNEQFF. In DNA form, the CDR3 reads TGTGCCAGTAGTATAGGACCTCCGAATGAGCAGTTCTTC.

This chain connects TRBV7-9 to TRBJ1-5; possible D gene TRBD1, 5 bases. The CDR3 sequence is 16 residues long. V shed 2 bases and J shed 6 bases, with 17 bases lying between them. Per the germline V gene, CDR1 is SEHNR and CDR2 is FQNEAQ (reference sequence). The CDR3 region has the DNA TGTGCCAGCAGCTTATCCGGGCCGGTCGGGGGTCAGCCCCAGCATTTT. Translated: CASSLSGPVGGQPQHF. Full variable domain (remainder filled in from reference TRBV7-9 and TRBJ1-5): DTGVSQNPRHKITKRGQNVTFRCDPISEHNRLYWYRQTLGQGPEFLTYFQNEAQLEKSRLLSDRFSAERPKGSFSTLEIQRTEQGDSAMYLCASSLSGPVGGQPQHFGDGTRLSIL.

This chain uses TRBV5-1 with TRBJ1-1, with D hard to call. Germline values: CDR1 SGHRS, CDR2 YFSETQ. This CDR3 spans 15 amino acids. V dropped 2 bases and J dropped 0 bases, with 11 bases sitting between them. CDR3 in DNA: TGCGCCAGCAGCTTACAGTTATACATGAACACTGAAGCTTTCTTT. It specifies CASSLQLYMNTEAFF.

This sequence joins TRBV25-1 and TRBJ2-2; 9 bases line up with TRBD1. The CDR3 has 14 residues. CDR1 and CDR2 from the germline V gene are MGHDK and SYGVNS. Trimming at V came to 4 bases and at J to 6 bases, leaving 3 bases not matched to a gene. CDR3: CASSGYRGPGELFF. Written as DNA, the CDR3 is TGTGCCAGCAGTGGGTACAGGGGGCCCGGGGAGCTGTTTTTT.

The chain carries TRBV7-2 and TRBJ2-2; no reliable D call. The ends were cut back, 8 bases at V and 1 base at J, with 11 bases in the middle. The germline CDR1 and CDR2 sequences are SGHTA and FQGNSA. This CDR3 is built from 14 residues. This CDR3 reads CASLYTVNTGELFF. The CDR3 bases are TGTGCCAGCTTGTATACTGTGAACACCGGGGAGCTGTTTTTT.